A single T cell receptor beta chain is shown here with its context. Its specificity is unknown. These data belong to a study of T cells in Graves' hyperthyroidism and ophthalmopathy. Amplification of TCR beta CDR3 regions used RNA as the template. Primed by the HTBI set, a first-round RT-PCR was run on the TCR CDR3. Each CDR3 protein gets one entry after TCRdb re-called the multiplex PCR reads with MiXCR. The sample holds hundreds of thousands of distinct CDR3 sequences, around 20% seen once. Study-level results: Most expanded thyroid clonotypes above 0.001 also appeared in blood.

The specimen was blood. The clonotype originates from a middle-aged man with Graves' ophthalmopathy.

CDR3 loop: CASSLSPGSTDTQYF. The CDR3 bases are TGTGCCAGCAGCCTATCCCCGGGGAGCACAGATACGCAGTATTTT. This rearrangement joins TRBV9 to TRBJ2-3; the D gene is possibly TRBD2 (5 bases). Germline V lookup: CDR1 SGDLS, CDR2 YYNGEE. The V gene lost 4 bases and the J gene lost 0 bases, with 12 bases spanning the gap. This CDR3 comprises 15 residues.